This is a list of T cell receptor beta chains from one sample in a study of a mutant IDH1 vaccine in newly diagnosed glioma. Produced via immunoSEQ multiplex PCR; TCRdb's table is partial and in-frame only. This table holds about 40,000 clones, 70% to 85% found once. These TCRs are of unknown antigen specificity. The input for sequencing was PBMCs, taken from a glioma patient whose treatment included an IDH1 peptide vaccine. Receptors originate from a man between 18 and 35 years old with glioma. Some clones in this sample may be carry-over from other donors' samples. The CDR3 runs from the conserved cysteine through the conserved F or W. A D gene is named only where the DNA matches it firmly. Only part of the rows carry a size: once, few, many, or a class if the clone is expanded.

CASSYSAGIDQPQHF TGTGCCAGCAGTTACTCGGCAGGTATCGATCAGCCCCAGCATTTT TRBV6-5 - - TRBJ1-5
CASSPVGGRDGYTF TGTGCCAGCAGCCCCGTGGGAGGGAGGGATGGCTACACCTTC TRBV7-8 - - TRBJ1-2
CSVWDSYGYTF TGCAGCGTTTGGGACAGCTATGGCTACACCTTC TRBV29-1 once TRBD1 TRBJ1-2
CAWSVSGYEQYF TGTGCCTGGAGTGTGTCAGGATACGAGCAGTACTTC TRBV30 - - TRBJ2-7
CASSLVNRGSEAFF TGTGCCAGCAGCTTAGTTAACAGGGGGTCTGAAGCTTTCTTT TRBV7-6 - TRBD1 TRBJ1-1
CASSFVGGADYGYTF TGTGCCAGCAGCTTTGTGGGGGGCGCTGACTATGGCTACACCTTC TRBV7-2 - - TRBJ1-2
CAGERGNNSPLHF TGTGCTGGGGAGCGGGGAAATAATTCACCCCTCCACTTT TRBV30 few - TRBJ1-6
CAWSIRFEAFF TGTGCCTGGAGTATCCGGTTTGAAGCTTTCTTT TRBV30 few - TRBJ1-1
CASSPDRLNTEAFF TGTGCCAGCAGCCCCGACAGGTTGAACACTGAAGCTTTCTTT TRBV7-8 - - TRBJ1-1
CASSVPGTGGLRQFF TGTGCCAGCAGTGTCCCCGGGACAGGGGGTCTCAGGCAGTTCTTC TRBV25-1 - TRBD1 TRBJ2-1
CASSPDWHTEAFF TGTGCCAGCAGTCCTGACTGGCACACTGAAGCTTTCTTT TRBV5-8 - - TRBJ1-1
CASSEPHLGNQPQHF TGCGCCAGCAGTGAGCCCCACTTGGGCAATCAGCCCCAGCATTTT TRBV10-1 - - TRBJ1-5
CASSQEPQGGTEAFF TGCGCCAGCAGCCAAGAACCGCAGGGAGGCACTGAAGCTTTCTTT TRBV4-3 - - TRBJ1-1
CASSRTGTGNTEAFF TGTGCCAGCAGCCGAACCGGGACAGGGAACACTGAAGCTTTCTTT TRBV7-9 few TRBD1 TRBJ1-1